A single sample is the source of the 28 T cell receptor beta chains below, sequenced in a study of CD8 T cells in ankylosing spondylitis. Study-wide results and caveats: In ankylosing spondylitis blood, a motif of several highly homologous TCR beta variants appeared characteristic.

Their specific antigens are unknown. TCRdb ran MiXCR on the 5' RACE reads and lists one entry per CDR3 protein. The data show about 500,000 distinct CDR3 sequences, about 13% seen once. The material sequenced was blood, either unsorted or a sorted T cell fraction (not recorded which). Every receptor here comes from a male donor with ankylosing spondylitis.

The rearrangement uses TRBV27 and TRBJ2-1; no firm D call. The V gene lost 3 bases and the J gene lost 0 bases, with 9 bases spanning the gap. CDR3 size: 15 residues. CDR1 and CDR2 from the germline V gene are MNHEY and SMNVEV (reference sequence). The CDR3 bases are TGTGCCAGCAGTTTGGCGACCAGCTCCTACAATGAGCAGTTCTTC. This encodes CASSLATSSYNEQFF.

This clonotype was observed a handful of times. The chain recombines TRBV20-1 with TRBJ2-7, with TRBD2 matching over 12 bases. Germline lookup yields CDR1 DFQATT and CDR2 SNEGSKA (reference sequence). The CDR3 consists of 19 residues. Trimming removed 3 bases from V and 5 bases from J; junction bases left unmatched: 20. The CDR3 loop is CSARGPGLAGTRSPHEQYF. The CDR3, as DNA: TGCAGTGCTAGGGGGCCCGGACTAGCGGGGACAAGGAGTCCCCACGAGCAGTACTTC.

At least ten counts were recorded for this clonotype. One junction end disagrees with the germline gene, perhaps due to a read error. CDR3 region: CASGLNGGEETQYF. CDR3 DNA sequence: TGCGCCAGCGGCTTGAACGGGGGCGAAGAGACCCAGTACTTC. This chain uses TRBV5-1 with TRBJ2-5; D possibly matches TRBD1 or TRBD2 (6 bases each). The CDR3 has 14 residues. The germline gives CDR1 SGHRS, CDR2 YFSETQ. The full variable domain, in which reference TRBV5-1 and TRBJ2-5 provide the parts outside the CDR3, is KAGVTQTPRYLIKTRGQQVTLSCSPISGHRSVSWYQQTPGQGLQFLFEYFSETQRNKGNFPGRFSGRQFSNSRSEMNVSTLELGDSALYLCASGLNGGEETQYFGPGTRLLVL.

There are a few counts of this clonotype. The V and J genes are TRBV6-1 and TRBJ1-5; TRBD1 matches 7 bases. The germline CDR1 and CDR2 sequences are MNHNS and SASEGT. Unmatched junction bases numbered 9, after V lost 6 bases and J lost 7 bases. This CDR3 is built from 14 residues. CDR3: CASRSDSQGQPQHF. In DNA form, the CDR3 reads TGTGCCAGCAGATCTGATTCACAGGGGCAGCCCCAGCATTTT.

This clonotype was found a few times. The rearrangement links TRBV7-9 to TRBJ2-5, with TRBD1 identical over 8 bases. Germline loops: CDR1 SEHNR, CDR2 FQNEAQ (reference sequence). CDR3 length equals 15 residues. The ends lost 5 bases at V and 4 bases at J; junction bases unmatched: 9. CDR3 region: CASSLLTGDGETQYF. The CDR3 bases are TGTGCCAGCAGCCTCTTGACAGGGGATGGAGAGACCCAGTACTTC.

This rearrangement joins TRBV25-1 to TRBJ1-4; no clear D. CDR1 and CDR2 (germline): MGHDK, SYGVNS. The CDR3 spans 11 residues. Trimming stripped 4 bases from V and 6 bases from J, with 3 bases between. CDR3 nucleotide sequence: TGTGCCAGCAGTGTTGATGAAAAACTGTTTTTT. It specifies CASSVDEKLFF.

There are a few counts of this clonotype. The V gene is TRBV30, the J gene TRBJ2-5, with TRBD1 as a possible D gene (6 bases). V lost 2 bases to trimming and J lost 4 bases, with 11 bases between them. Germline CDR1 GTSNPN, CDR2 SVGIG (reference sequence). This CDR3 has 13 residues. The CDR3 reads CAWSQGFSETQYF. Here the CDR3 DNA reads TGTGCCTGGAGTCAGGGGTTTTCAGAGACCCAGTACTTC. The whole variable domain, remainder taken from reference TRBV30 and TRBJ2-5, is SQTIHQWPATLVQPVGSPLSLECTVEGTSNPNLYWYRQAAGRGLQLLFYSVGIGQISSEVPQNLSASRPQDRQFILSSKKLLLSDSGFYLCAWSQGFSETQYFGPGTRLLVL.

The rearrangement links TRBV20-1 to TRBJ2-7; TRBD1 is a possible D gene (6 bases). The CDR3 totals 13 residues. Looked up from germline, CDR1 is DFQATT and CDR2 is SNEGSKA (reference sequence). Trimming left V 3 bases short and J 2 bases short, with 11 bases between. The CDR3 DNA follows: TGCAGTGCTAGCCGGGACACCGCCTACGAGCAGTACTTC. It codes for CSASRDTAYEQYF.

This clonotype appeared a few times. This rearrangement joins TRBV3-1 to TRBJ2-5, with D unresolved. The V gene's germline CDR1 is LGHDT and CDR2 YNNKEL (reference sequence). This CDR3 comprises 13 residues. Between the trimmed V and J ends, which lost 0 bases and 9 bases, there was a span of 11 bases. CDR3: CASSQDYGKAQYF. The CDR3 nucleotides read TGTGCCAGCAGCCAAGATTATGGGAAGGCCCAGTACTTC.

This clonotype was recorded at least ten times. This chain uses TRBV29-1 with TRBJ2-1; 7 nucleotides line up with TRBD2. This CDR3 has 11 amino acids. Losses at the gene ends were 6 bases for V and 6 bases for J; bases not matched to a gene: 2. CDR1 and CDR2 (germline): SQVTM, ANQGSEA. The CDR3 is CSVGRANEQFF. The CDR3 region has the DNA TGCAGCGTAGGGAGGGCCAATGAGCAGTTCTTC.

CDR3 sequence: CSVPRESTDTQYF. The CDR3 coding sequence is TGCAGCGTCCCCAGGGAAAGCACAGATACGCAGTATTTT. The chain uses TRBV29-1 and TRBJ2-3; the D gene is possibly TRBD1 (5 bases). Trimming shortened V by 6 bases and J by 0 bases, and 10 bases separated the two germline ends. This CDR3 region has 13 residues. In germline, CDR1 is SQVTM, CDR2 ANQGSEA.

The V gene is TRBV29-1, the J gene TRBJ2-7; 13 bases fit TRBD2. The CDR3 runs 14 residues. The V segment lost 7 bases and the J segment 6 bases; nucleotides outside the gene matches: 9. Germline assignment: CDR1 SQVTM and CDR2 ANQGSEA. The DNA of the CDR3 is TGCAGCGCTCAAGGACTAGCGGGAGTTGCCGAGCAGTACTTC. As protein: CSAQGLAGVAEQYF.

This rearrangement joins TRBV12-3 or TRBV12-4 to TRBJ1-2, with 9 nucleotides matching TRBD1. V was pared by 5 bases and J by 9 bases, with 7 bases of the junction left unmatched. The CDR3 is 13 residues long. CDR3: CASSQDRGVRYTF. The CDR3, as DNA: TGTGCCAGCAGTCAGGACAGGGGTGTTCGCTACACCTTC.

This clonotype was counted only a few times. The chain has TRBV15 and TRBJ2-2; 7 positions agree with TRBD1. V shed 3 bases, J shed 2 bases, and the junction held 3 bases outside the gene matches. CDR3 size: 15 residues. Germline-derived CDR1 and CDR2 are LNHNV and YYDKDF (reference sequence). DNA of the CDR3: TGTGCCACCAGCAGTGGGGACAGTAACACCGGGGAGCTGTTTTTT. Translation: CATSSGDSNTGELFF.

There are many counts of this clonotype. The CDR3 nucleotides read TGTGCCAGCAGCTTAGCGGGAGCGTACCAAGAGACCCAGTACTTC. Its translation is CASSLAGAYQETQYF. The chain uses TRBV7-8 and TRBJ2-5; a weak D match, TRBD2 (5 bases). V gave up 0 bases and J gave up 0 bases, with 8 bases separating them. The germline CDR1 and CDR2 sequences are SGHVS and FQNEAQ. The CDR3 covers 15 residues.

The genes are TRBV11-2 and TRBJ2-7; tentative D call: TRBD1 (6 bases). V was cut by 6 bases and J by 0 bases, with 12 bases left in between. The CDR3 runs to 14 residues. Germline V gene sequence: CDR1 SGHAT, CDR2 FQNNGV. The CDR3 sequence is CASRTMGASYEQYF. For the CDR3, the DNA is TGTGCCAGCAGGACCATGGGGGCCTCCTACGAGCAGTACTTC. The full variable domain, in which reference TRBV11-2 and TRBJ2-7 provide the parts outside the CDR3, is EAGVAQSPRYKIIEKRQSVAFWCNPISGHATLYWYQQILGQGPKLLIQFQNNGVVDDSQLPKDRFSAERLKGVDSTLKIQPAKLEDSAVYLCASRTMGASYEQYFGPGTRLTVT.

V usage is TRBV7-8 and J usage is TRBJ2-7, with D uncertain. In germline, CDR1 is SGHVS, CDR2 FQNEAQ. Trimming left V 2 bases short and J 3 bases short, with 8 bases between. This CDR3 comprises 13 residues. The CDR3 sequence: CASSLSPDYEQYV. The CDR3 coding sequence is TGTGCCAGCAGCTTATCCCCAGACTACGAGCAGTACGTC.

The chain has TRBV25-1 and TRBJ2-7; D unclear. This CDR3 comprises 15 residues. The ends were cut back, 2 bases at V and 1 base at J, with 12 bases in the middle. The germline V gene encodes CDR1 MGHDK and CDR2 SYGVNS. This CDR3 reads CASSENYYSSYEQYF. The DNA of the CDR3 is TGTGCCAGCAGTGAAAACTACTACTCATCCTACGAGCAGTACTTC.

This clonotype was picked up a small number of times. This chain connects TRBV30 to TRBJ2-2; D is possibly TRBD1 (8 bases). The V end was cut by 0 bases, the J end by 5 bases, with 13 bases between. The CDR3 has 15 residues. CDR1 and CDR2 from the germline V gene are GTSNPN and SVGIG (reference sequence). DNA for the CDR3: TGTGCCTGGAGTGTAACAGGGGGGGAAACCGGGGAGCTGTTTTTT. Translation: CAWSVTGGETGELFF.

This clonotype was counted only a few times. The V and J genes are TRBV9 and TRBJ1-1; D is perhaps TRBD1 (5 bases). This CDR3 is built from 14 residues. V was clipped by 3 bases and J by 6 bases, with 15 bases between them. In germline, CDR1 is SGDLS, CDR2 YYNGEE. CDR3 coding DNA: TGTGCCAGCAGCGCCGTATCCCGGGACCCTGAAGCTTTCTTT. Translated: CASSAVSRDPEAFF.

The CDR3 DNA follows: TGTGCCACCAGTGATGGTAGATACAATGAGCAGTTCTTC. Translation gives CATSDGRYNEQFF. The chain has TRBV24-1 and TRBJ2-1; D gene uncertain. CDR3 size: 13 residues. CDR1 and CDR2 from the germline V gene are KGHDR and SFDVKD. V lost 3 bases and J 4 bases, leaving 6 bases between the germline ends.

The genes are TRBV18 and TRBJ2-1; the D is unclear. Germline CDR1 reads KGHSH; CDR2 reads LQKENI. With 1 base removed from V and 6 bases from J, the gap between germline ends came to 10 bases. The CDR3 length is 14 residues. CDR3 nucleotides: TGTGCCAGCTCACCACAGGGCTACTCCAATGAGCAGTTCTTC. Translation: CASSPQGYSNEQFF.

This sequence joins TRBV10-3 and TRBJ2-1; tentative D call: TRBD2 (6 bases). The CDR3 is 12 amino acids. CDR1 and CDR2 from the germline V gene are ENHRY and SYGVKD. Trimming took off 5 bases at V and 10 bases at J, with 12 bases between the two ends. Written as DNA, the CDR3 is TGTGCCATCAGTACGGAGGGAGACGAGCAGTTCTTC. This encodes CAISTEGDEQFF.

The V and J genes are TRBV5-1 and TRBJ2-7; D not resolved. CDR1 and CDR2 from the germline V gene are SGHRS and YFSETQ. The CDR3 has 14 residues. Trimming left V 0 bases short and J 0 bases short, with 7 bases between. CDR3 nucleotide sequence: TGCGCCAGCAGCTTGGCCACAGTCTCCTACGAGCAGTACTTC. It is translated as CASSLATVSYEQYF.

The chain carries TRBV2 and TRBJ1-2; unclear D gene. The CDR3 totals 12 residues. The germline gives CDR1 SNHLY, CDR2 FYNNEI. The germline V and J ends were trimmed by 8 bases and 0 bases, with 7 bases remaining between them. The CDR3 sequence: CASGGANYGYTF. CDR3 in DNA: TGTGCCAGCGGCGGGGCTAACTATGGCTACACCTTC.

This clonotype was picked up many times. This sequence joins TRBV2 and TRBJ1-6; 9 bases map to TRBD1. The CDR3 is 15 residues long. Germline CDR1 SNHLY, CDR2 FYNNEI. V lost 6 bases to trimming and J lost 9 bases; unmatched junction nucleotides: 9. The CDR3 sequence: CASSERGTGFSPLHF. CDR3 bases: TGTGCCAGCAGCGAACGAGGGACAGGGTTTTCACCCCTCCACTTT.

This clonotype was detected a few times. The J gene is TRBJ1-2, the V gene TRBV6-1; D gene unclear. This CDR3 is built from 14 residues. In germline, CDR1 is MNHNS, CDR2 SASEGT. V was shortened by 1 base and J by 2 bases, with 8 bases between the two germline ends. CDR3 loop: CASSEGHSNYGYTF. The CDR3, as DNA: TGTGCCAGCAGTGAAGGACATTCCAACTATGGCTACACCTTC.

In its sample, this clonotype was seen a few times. The chain combines TRBV3-1 with TRBJ2-7, with TRBD2 as a possible D gene (5 bases). Germline V gives CDR1 LGHDT, CDR2 YNNKEL (reference sequence). CDR3 length: 14 residues. Trimming stripped 0 bases from V and 0 bases from J, with 6 bases between. DNA for the CDR3: TGTGCCAGCAGCCAAGATGCGGGCTCCTACGAGCAGTACGTC. Its protein product is CASSQDAGSYEQYV.